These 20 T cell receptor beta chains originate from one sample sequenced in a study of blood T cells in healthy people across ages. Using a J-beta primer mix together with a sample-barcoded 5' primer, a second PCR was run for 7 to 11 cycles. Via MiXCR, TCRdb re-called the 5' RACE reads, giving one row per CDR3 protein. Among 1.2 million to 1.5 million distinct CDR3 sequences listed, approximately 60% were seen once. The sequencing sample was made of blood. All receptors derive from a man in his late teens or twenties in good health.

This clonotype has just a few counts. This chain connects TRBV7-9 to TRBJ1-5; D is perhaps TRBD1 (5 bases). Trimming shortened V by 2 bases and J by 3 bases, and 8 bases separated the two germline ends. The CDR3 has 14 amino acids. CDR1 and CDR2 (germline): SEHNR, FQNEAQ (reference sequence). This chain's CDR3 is CASSLKTDNQPQHF. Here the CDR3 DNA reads TGTGCCAGCAGCTTAAAGACAGACAATCAGCCCCAGCATTTT.

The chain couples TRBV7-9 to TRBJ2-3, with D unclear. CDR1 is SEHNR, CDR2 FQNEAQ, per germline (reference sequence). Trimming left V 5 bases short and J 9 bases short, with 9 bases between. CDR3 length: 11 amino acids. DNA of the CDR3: TGTGCCAGCAGCCCACCACCCACGCAGTATTTT. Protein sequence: CASSPPPTQYF.

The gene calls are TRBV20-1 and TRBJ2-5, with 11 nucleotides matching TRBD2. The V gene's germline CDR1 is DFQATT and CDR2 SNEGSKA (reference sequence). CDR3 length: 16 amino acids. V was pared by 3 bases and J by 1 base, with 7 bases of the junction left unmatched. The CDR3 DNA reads TGCAGTGCTAGTCTGGCTAGCGGGGGGCGCCAAGAGACCCAGTACTTC. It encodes CSASLASGGRQETQYF.

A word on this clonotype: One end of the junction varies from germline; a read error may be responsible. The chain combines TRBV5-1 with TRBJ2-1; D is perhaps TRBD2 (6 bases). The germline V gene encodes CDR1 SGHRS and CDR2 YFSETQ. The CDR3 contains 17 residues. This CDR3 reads CASSSLITTGRGNGQFF. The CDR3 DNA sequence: TGCGCCAGCAGCTCCCTGATAACAACCGGGAGAGGGAATGGGCAGTTCTTC.

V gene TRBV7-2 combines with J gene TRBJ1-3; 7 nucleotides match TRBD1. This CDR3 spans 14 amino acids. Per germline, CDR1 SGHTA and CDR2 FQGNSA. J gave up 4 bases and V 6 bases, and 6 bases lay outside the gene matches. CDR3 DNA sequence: TGTGCCAGCAGATTCAGGGGGTCCGGAAACACCATATATTTT. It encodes CASRFRGSGNTIYF.

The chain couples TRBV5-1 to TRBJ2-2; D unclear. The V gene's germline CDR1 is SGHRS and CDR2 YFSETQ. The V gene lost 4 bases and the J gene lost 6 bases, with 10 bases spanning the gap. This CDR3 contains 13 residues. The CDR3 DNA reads TGCGCCAGCAGCACCGCGCACTCCGGGGAGCTGTTTTTT. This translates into CASSTAHSGELFF.

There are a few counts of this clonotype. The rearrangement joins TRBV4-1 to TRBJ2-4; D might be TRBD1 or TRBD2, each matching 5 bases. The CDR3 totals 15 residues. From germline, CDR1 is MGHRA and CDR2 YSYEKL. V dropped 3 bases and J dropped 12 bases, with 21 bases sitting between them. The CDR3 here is CASSQVRDPLIAQYF. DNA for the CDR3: TGCGCCAGCAGCCAGGTCCGGGACCCTTTGATTGCTCAGTACTTC.

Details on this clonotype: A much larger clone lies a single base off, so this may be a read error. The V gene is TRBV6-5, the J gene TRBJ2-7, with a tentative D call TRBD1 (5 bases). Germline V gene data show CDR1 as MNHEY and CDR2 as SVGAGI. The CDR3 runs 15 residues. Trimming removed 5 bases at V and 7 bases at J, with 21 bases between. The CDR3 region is CASSVQGAYNNEQYF. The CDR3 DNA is TGTGCCAGCAGTGTCCAAGGGGCATACAACAATGAGCAGTACTTC.

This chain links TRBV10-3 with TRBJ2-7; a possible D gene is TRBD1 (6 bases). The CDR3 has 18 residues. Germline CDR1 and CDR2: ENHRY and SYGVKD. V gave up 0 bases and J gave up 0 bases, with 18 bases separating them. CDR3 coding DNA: TGTGCCATCAGTGAGTCGAGGGGGAGTAACAGCAACTCCTACGAGCAGTACTTC. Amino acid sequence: CAISESRGSNSNSYEQYF.

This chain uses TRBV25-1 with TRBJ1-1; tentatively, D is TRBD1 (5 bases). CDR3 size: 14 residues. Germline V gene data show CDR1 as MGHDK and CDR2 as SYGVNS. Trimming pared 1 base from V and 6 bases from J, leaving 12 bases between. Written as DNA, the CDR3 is TGTGCCAGCAGTGAATTTGGGGGAAACCCTGAAGCTTTCTTT. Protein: CASSEFGGNPEAFF.

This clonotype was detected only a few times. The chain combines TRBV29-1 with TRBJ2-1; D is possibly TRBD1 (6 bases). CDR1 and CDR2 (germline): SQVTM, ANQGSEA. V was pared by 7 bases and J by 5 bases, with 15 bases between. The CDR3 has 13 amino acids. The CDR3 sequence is CSGPRGVNNEQFF. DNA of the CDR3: TGCAGCGGGCCCAGGGGCGTGAACAATGAGCAGTTCTTC.

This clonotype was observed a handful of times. This CDR3 is CASSIAGPSTDTQYF. CDR3 in DNA: TGTGCCAGCAGCATAGCGGGACCTAGCACAGATACGCAGTATTTT. The rearrangement joins TRBV27 to TRBJ2-3; 8 bases map to TRBD2. CDR1 is MNHEY, CDR2 SMNVEV, per germline (reference sequence). J lost 0 bases, V lost 6 bases, and 5 bases had no gene match. This CDR3 is 15 amino acids long.

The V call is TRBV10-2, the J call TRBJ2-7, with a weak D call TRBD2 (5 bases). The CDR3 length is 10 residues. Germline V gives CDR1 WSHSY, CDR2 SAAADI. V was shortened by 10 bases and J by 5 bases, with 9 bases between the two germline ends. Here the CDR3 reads CATGNNEQYF. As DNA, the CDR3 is TGCGCCACCGGGAACAACGAGCAGTACTTC.

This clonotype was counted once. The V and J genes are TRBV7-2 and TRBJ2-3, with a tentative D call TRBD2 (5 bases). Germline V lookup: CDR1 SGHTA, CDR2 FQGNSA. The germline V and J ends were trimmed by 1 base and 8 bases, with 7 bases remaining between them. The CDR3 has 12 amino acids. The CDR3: CASSLVSGTQYF. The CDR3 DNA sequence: TGTGCCAGCAGCTTAGTGAGCGGTACGCAGTATTTT.

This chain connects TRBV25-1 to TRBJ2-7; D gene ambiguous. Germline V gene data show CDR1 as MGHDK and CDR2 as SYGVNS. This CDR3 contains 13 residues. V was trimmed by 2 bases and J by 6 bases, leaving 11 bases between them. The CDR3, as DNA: TGTGCCAGCAGTGAAATAAGCTACGGCGAGCAGTACTTC. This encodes CASSEISYGEQYF.

The CDR3 coding sequence is TGTGCCAGCAGCCTGGTGGGACTAGCGGTGAGTGAGCAGTTCTTC. This encodes CASSLVGLAVSEQFF. The chain has TRBV7-2 and TRBJ2-1, with 11 bases lining up with TRBD2. The V gene end was trimmed by 5 bases and the J gene end by 9 bases; junction bases not matched to a gene: 9. The CDR3 runs 15 residues. Germline lookup yields CDR1 SGHTA and CDR2 FQGNSA.

The DNA for the CDR3 is TGTGCCAGCAGCGTAGTAGAGGGACAGGCTTCGTATTTT. This gives the protein CASSVVEGQASYF. The rearrangement joins TRBV7-2 to TRBJ2-3; 8 bases are shared with TRBD1. The CDR3 consists of 13 residues. The V and J ends lost 5 bases and 14 bases, in that order; junction bases with no gene match: 12. Germline V lookup: CDR1 SGHTA, CDR2 FQGNSA.

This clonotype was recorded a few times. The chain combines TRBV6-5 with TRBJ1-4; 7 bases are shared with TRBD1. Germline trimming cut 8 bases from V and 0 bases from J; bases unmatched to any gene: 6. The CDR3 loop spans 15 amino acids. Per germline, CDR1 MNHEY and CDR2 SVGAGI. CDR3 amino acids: CASSTGDATNEKLFF. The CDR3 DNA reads TGTGCCAGCTCCACAGGGGATGCAACTAATGAAAAACTGTTTTTT.

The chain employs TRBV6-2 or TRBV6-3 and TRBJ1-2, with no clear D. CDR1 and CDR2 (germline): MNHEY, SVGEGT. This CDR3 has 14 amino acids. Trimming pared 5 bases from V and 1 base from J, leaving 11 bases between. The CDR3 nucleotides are TGTGCCAGCAGTAGCGACAAGTTTAACTATGGCTACACCTTC. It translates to CASSSDKFNYGYTF.

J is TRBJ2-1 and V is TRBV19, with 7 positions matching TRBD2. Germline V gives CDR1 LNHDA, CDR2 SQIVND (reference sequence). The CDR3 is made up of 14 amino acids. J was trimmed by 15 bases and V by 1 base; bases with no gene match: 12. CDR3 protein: CASSIGDYEGIRFF. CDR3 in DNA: TGTGCCAGTAGTATAGGGGACTACGAAGGGATTCGGTTCTTC.